This record covers a single TCR beta chain. This entry comes from a study of monozygotic twins with cystic fibrosis. Overall study: Library input was about 3 micrograms of fragmented DNA, with roughly 14 PCR cycles.

V was trimmed by 0 bases and J by 8 bases, leaving 15 bases between them. The CDR3 spans 14 residues. Germline lookup yields CDR1 SGHNT and CDR2 YYREEE (reference sequence). Assay used: immunoSEQ multiplex PCR; TCRdb lists only in-frame clones, some missing. This table holds 20,000 to 25,000 clones, 95% to 98% found once. This chain uses TRBV5-4 with TRBJ2-7, with D tentatively TRBD1 or TRBD2 (5 bases each). The origin of this receptor is a girl aged 5-17 years with cystic fibrosis. The specimen was blood. This CDR3 is CASSLAGSDFKQYF. The CDR3 region has the DNA TGTGCCAGCAGCTTGGCAGGGAGCGATTTCAAGCAGTACTTC.